The present entry profiles one TCR beta chain with its context. Its specificity is unknown. Unique molecular identifiers were present on the cDNA, and a universal primer site came from template switching. MiXCR, applied by TCRdb to the 5' RACE reads, yields one record per CDR3 protein. Of 690,000 or so distinct CDR3 sequences listed, approximately 9% are singletons. The data belong to a study of identical twins. Study-wide findings and caveats: The study drew conclusions from cross-sectional statistical analysis, not from following the same donors. Modelling underestimated the level of out-of-frame TCR alpha sharing observed in monozygotic twins.

CDR3 length: 15 residues. Trimming took off 5 bases at V and 2 bases at J, with 13 bases between the two ends. Germline V lookup: CDR1 SGHVT, CDR2 SQSDAQ. The data were also submitted as part of a second study, on yellow fever vaccine responses in identical twins.

V is TRBV7-4 and J is TRBJ2-4; D is unclear. The sequencing input was PBMCs. The origin of this receptor is a young woman in good health. The CDR3 is CASSETPRSKNIQYF. The CDR3 nucleotides are TGTGCCAGCAGCGAGACCCCTAGGTCCAAAAACATTCAGTACTTC. The full variable domain, rest sourced from reference TRBV7-4 and TRBJ2-4, is GAGVSQSPRYKVAKRGRDVALRCDSISGHVTLYWYRQTLGQGSEVLTYSQSDAQRDKSGRPSGRFSAERPERSVSTLKIQRTEQGDSAVYLCASSETPRSKNIQYFGAGTRLSVL.